The source of this T cell receptor (beta chain) is a study of cytomegalovirus exposure and HLA in healthy donors. PCR involved 60 Vbeta and 13 Jbeta primers. The assay was immunoSEQ multiplex PCR, and TCRdb's table has in-frame clones only and misses some. Here the sample table reports 130,000 or so clones. Trimming shortened V by 5 bases and J by 5 bases, and 17 bases separated the two germline ends. CDR1 is SGHTA and CDR2 is FQGNSA in the germline V gene. There are 15 residues in the CDR3. The receptor was isolated from a woman aged 18-29 years in good health and CMV-seronegative. Input material: PBMCs. The chain employs TRBV7-2 and TRBJ2-3; no reliable D call. The CDR3, as DNA: TGTGCCAGCAGCATAACTGCCGTACCTCTAGATACGCAGTATTTT. This gives the protein CASSITAVPLDTQYF.